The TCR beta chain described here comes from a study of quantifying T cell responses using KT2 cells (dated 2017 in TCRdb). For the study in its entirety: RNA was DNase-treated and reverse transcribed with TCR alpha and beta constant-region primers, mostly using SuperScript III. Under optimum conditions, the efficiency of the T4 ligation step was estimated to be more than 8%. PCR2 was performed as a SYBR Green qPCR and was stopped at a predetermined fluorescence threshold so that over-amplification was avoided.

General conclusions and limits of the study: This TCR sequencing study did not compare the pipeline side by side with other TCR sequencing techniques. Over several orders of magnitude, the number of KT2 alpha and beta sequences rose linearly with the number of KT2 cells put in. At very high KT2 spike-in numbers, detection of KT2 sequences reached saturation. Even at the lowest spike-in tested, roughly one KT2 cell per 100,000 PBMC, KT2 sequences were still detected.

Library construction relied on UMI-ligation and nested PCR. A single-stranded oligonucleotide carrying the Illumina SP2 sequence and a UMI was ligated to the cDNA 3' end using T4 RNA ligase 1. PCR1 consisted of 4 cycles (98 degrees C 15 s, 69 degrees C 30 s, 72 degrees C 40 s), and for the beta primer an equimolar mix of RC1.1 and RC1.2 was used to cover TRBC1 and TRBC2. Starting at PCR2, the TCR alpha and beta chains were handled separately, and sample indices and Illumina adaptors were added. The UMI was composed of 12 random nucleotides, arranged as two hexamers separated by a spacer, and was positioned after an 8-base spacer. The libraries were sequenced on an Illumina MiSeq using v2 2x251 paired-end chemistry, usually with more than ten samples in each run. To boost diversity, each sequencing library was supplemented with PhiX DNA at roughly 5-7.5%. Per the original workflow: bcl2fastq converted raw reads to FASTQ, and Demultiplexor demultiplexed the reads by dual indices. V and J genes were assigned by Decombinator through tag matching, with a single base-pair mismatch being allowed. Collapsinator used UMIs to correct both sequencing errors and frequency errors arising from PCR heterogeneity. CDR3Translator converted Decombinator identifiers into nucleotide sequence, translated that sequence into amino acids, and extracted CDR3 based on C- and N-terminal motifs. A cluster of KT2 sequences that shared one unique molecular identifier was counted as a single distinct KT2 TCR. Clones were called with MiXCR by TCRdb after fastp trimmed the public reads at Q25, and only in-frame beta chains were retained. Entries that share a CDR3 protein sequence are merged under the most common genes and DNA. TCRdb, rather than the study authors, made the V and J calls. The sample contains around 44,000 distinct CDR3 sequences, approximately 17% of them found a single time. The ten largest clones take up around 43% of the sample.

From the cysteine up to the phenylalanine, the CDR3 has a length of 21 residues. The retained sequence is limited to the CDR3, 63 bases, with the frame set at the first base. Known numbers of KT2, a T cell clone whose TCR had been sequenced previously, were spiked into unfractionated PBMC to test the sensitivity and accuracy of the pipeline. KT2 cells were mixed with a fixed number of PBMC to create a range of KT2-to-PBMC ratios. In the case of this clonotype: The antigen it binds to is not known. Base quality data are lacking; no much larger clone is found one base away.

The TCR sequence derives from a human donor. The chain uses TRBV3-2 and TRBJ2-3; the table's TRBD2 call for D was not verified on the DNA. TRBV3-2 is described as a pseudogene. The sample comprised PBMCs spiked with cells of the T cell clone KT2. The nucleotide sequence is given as TGTGCCAGCAGCCAAGATTGCTCTTCGATGGATCAGTCCCAGGAGGCAGATACGCAGTATTTT. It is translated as CASSQDCSSMDQSQEADTQYF.